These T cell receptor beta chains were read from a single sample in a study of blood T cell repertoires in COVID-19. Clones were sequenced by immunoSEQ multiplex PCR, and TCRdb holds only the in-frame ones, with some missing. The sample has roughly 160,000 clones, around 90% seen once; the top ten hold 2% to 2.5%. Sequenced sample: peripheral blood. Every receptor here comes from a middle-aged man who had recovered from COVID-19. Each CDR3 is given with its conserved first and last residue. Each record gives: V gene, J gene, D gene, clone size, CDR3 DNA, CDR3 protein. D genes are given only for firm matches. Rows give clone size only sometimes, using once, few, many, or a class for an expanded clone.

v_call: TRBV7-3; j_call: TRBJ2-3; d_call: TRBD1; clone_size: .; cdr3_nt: TGTGCCAGCAGCCCAGTTGGACAGGGCGGAGATACGCAGTATTTT; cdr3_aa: CASSPVGQGGDTQYF
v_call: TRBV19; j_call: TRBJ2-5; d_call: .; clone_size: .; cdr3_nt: TGTGCCAGTAGTATGGCTAGCTGGGGAGAGACCCAGTACTTC; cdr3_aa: CASSMASWGETQYF
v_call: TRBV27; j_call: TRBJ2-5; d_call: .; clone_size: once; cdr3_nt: TGTGCCAGCAGGAGCGGAGTCCAAGAGACCCAGTACTTC; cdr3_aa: CASRSGVQETQYF
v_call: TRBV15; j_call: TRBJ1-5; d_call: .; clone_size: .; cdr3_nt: TGTGCCACCAGCAGAGAAAAGAACAGAAGCAATCAGCCCCAGCATTTT; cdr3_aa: CATSREKNRSNQPQHF
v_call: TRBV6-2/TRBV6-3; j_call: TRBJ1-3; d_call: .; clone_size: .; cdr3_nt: TGTGCCAGCAGTCCAACAGGGTCTGGAAACACCATATATTTT; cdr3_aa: CASSPTGSGNTIYF
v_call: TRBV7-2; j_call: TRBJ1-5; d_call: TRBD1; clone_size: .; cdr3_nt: TGTGCCAGCAGTTATACGACAGGGGGTTTTAATCAGCCCCAGCATTTT; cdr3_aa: CASSYTTGGFNQPQHF
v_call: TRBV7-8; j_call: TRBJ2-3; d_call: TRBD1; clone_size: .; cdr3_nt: TGTGCCAGCAGCTTCCACCGGGACAGGGGGGAATGGGATACGCAGTATTTT; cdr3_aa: CASSFHRDRGEWDTQYF
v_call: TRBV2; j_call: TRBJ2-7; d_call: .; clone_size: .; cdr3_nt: TGTGCCAGCAGTGAAGGTACGGTACTGAGTTACGAGCAGTACTTC; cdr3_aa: CASSEGTVLSYEQYF
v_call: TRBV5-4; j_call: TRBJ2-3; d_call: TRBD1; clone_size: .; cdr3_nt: TGTGCCACCCAAGGGACAGGGCTCACAGATACGCAGTATTTT; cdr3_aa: CATQGTGLTDTQYF
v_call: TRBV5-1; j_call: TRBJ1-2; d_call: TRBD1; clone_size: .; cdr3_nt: TGCGCCAGCAGCGCACAGGGGGTAGGACATGGCTACACCTTC; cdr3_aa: CASSAQGVGHGYTF
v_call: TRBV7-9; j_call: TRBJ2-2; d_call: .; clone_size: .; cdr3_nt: TGTGCCAGCAGCTTATCTAACACCGGGGAGCTGTTTTTT; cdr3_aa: CASSLSNTGELFF
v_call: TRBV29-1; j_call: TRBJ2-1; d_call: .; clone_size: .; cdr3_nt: TGCAGCGTTGGTGAGATAACCTACAATGAGCAGTTCTTC; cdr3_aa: CSVGEITYNEQFF
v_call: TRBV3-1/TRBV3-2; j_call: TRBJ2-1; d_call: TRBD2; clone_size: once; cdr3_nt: TGTGCCAGCAGCCATCCATCTCTAGCGGGAGGGCGGAACTATGCTGAGCAGTTCTTC; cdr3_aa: CASSHPSLAGGRNYAEQFF
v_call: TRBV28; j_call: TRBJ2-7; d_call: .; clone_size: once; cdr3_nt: TGTGCCAGCAGTTTATGGGACACAAGCACTTACGAGCAGTACTTC; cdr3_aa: CASSLWDTSTYEQYF
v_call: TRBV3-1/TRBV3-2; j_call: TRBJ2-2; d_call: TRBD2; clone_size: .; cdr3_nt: TGTGCCAGCAGCCAAGAGGGGGCTAGCGGGTTCACCGGGGAGCTGTTTTTT; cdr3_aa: CASSQEGASGFTGELFF
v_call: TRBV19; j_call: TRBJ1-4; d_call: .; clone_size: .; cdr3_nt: TGTGCCAGTAGTTCATACTCGGAGCACGAACTGTTTTTT; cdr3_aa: CASSSYSEHELFF
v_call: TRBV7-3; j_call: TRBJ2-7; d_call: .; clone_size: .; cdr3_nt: TGTGCCAGCAGCTTAATAACGCAGGGCGAGCAGTACTTC; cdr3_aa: CASSLITQGEQYF
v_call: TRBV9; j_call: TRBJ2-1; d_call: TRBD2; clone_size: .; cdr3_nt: TGTGCCAGCAGCGCCGGACTAGCCCTAAGCCATGAGCAGTTCTTC; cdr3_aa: CASSAGLALSHEQFF
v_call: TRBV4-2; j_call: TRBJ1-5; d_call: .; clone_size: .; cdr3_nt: TGTGCCAGCAGCCAAGACAGGGGCCGAAATCAGCCCCAGCATTTT; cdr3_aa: CASSQDRGRNQPQHF
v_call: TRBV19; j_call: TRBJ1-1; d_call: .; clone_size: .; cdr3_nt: TGTGCCAGTAGTATAAAGCGGGGGGTCGAAGCTTTCTTT; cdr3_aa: CASSIKRGVEAFF
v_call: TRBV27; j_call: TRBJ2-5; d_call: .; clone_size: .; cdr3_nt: TGTGCCAGCAGCCCTGGGCCCTGGGAGACCCAGTACTTC; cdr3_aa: CASSPGPWETQYF
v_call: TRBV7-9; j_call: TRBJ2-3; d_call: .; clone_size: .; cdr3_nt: TGTGCCAGCAGCTTAGTTGAGGGAGGCACAGATACGCAGTATTTT; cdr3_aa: CASSLVEGGTDTQYF
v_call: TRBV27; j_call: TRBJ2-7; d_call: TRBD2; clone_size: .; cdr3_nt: TGTGCCAGCAGTTCGGCGACTAGCGGGGCGTCCTACGAGCAGTACTTC; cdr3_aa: CASSSATSGASYEQYF
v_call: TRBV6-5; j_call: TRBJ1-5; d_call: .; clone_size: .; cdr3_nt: TGTGCCAGCATGGGGGCGGGCGCCAATCAGCCCCAGCATTTT; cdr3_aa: CASMGAGANQPQHF
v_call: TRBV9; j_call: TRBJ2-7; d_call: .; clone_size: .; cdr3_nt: TGTGCCAGCAGCGTAGGAGCAGGGGTGTACGAGCAGTACTTC; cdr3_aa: CASSVGAGVYEQYF
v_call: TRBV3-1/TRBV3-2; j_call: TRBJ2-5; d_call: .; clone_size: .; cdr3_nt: TGTGCCAGCAGCCAAGAGTTTAGCGGCCAAGAGACCCAGTACTTC; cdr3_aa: CASSQEFSGQETQYF
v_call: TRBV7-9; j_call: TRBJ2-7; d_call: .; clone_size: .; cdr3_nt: TGTGCCAGCAGCTCCCAGACAGTCTCCTACGAGCAGTACTTC; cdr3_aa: CASSSQTVSYEQYF
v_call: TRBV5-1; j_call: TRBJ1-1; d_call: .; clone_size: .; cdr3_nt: TGCGCCAGCAGCTTGTTGTCAGGGGACCTTGAAGCTTTCTTT; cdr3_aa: CASSLLSGDLEAFF
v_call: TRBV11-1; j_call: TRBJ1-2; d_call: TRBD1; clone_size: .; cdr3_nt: TGTGCCAGCAGCCCACGGGACAGGGATTTCTCCTATGGCTACACCTTC; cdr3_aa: CASSPRDRDFSYGYTF
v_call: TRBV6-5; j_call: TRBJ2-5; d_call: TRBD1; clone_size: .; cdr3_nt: TGTGCCAGCAGGGGGACAGGGGAAGAGACCCAGTACTTC; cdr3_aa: CASRGTGEETQYF
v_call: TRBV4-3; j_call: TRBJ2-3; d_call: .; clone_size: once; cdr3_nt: TGCGCCAGCAGCCCAGGGAGACAGGGAGGTACGCAGTATTTT; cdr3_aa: CASSPGRQGGTQYF
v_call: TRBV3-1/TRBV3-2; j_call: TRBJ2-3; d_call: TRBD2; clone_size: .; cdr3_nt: TGTGCCAGCAGCCGCGTTAGCGGGGGGGGCACAGATACGCAGTATTTT; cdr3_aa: CASSRVSGGGTDTQYF
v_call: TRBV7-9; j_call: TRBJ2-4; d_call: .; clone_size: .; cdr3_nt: TGTGCCAGCAGCTTAGGCGTCAGCGCGGAAAACATTCAGTACTTC; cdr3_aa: CASSLGVSAENIQYF
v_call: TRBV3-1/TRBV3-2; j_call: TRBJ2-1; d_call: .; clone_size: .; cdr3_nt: TGTGCCAGCAGTACGGGGTCTGCCAATGAGCAGTTCTTC; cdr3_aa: CASSTGSANEQFF
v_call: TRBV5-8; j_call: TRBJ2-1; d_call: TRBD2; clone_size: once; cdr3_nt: TGTGCCAGCAGCCTCATACTAGCGGATATCGACAATGAGCAGTTCTTC; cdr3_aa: CASSLILADIDNEQFF
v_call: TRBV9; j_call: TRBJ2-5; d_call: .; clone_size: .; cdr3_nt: TGTGCCAGCAGCGCCACGGACAGAACAGAGACCCAGTACTTC; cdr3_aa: CASSATDRTETQYF
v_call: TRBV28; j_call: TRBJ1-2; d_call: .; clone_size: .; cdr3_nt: TGTGCCAGCAGCTCCGACAGTATCCTCTATGGCTACACCTTC; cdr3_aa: CASSSDSILYGYTF
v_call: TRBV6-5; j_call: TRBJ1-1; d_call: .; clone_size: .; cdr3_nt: TGTGCCAGCAGCCCCAGGGGACGGATGAACACTGAAGCTTTCTTT; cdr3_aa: CASSPRGRMNTEAFF
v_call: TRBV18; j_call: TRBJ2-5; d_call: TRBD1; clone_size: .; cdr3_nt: TGTGCCAGCTCACCGAACCGGGACAGGGGGCAAGAGACCCAGTACTTC; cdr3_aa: CASSPNRDRGQETQYF
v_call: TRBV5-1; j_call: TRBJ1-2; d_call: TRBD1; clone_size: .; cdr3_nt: TGCGCCAGCAGCCCCGGGACAGCCTATGGCTACACCTTC; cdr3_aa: CASSPGTAYGYTF
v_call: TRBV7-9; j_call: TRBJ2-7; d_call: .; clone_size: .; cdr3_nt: TGTGCCAGCAGCTTAGAAACTAGTTACTACGAGCAGTACTTC; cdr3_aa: CASSLETSYYEQYF
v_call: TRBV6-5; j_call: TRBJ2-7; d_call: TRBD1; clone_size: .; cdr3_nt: TGTGCCAGCAGAGACAGGGACCTCTCCTACGAGCAGTACTTC; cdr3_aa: CASRDRDLSYEQYF
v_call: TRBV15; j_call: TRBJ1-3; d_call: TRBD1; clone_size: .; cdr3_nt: TGTGCCACCAGCGGCCGGGACAGGCCCTCTGGAAACACCATATATTTT; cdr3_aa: CATSGRDRPSGNTIYF
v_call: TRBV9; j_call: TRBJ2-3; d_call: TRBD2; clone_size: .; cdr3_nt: TGTGCCAGCAGCGTAGCCAGCGGGGGCACAGATACGCAGTATTTT; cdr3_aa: CASSVASGGTDTQYF
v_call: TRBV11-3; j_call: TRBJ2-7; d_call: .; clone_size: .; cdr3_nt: TGTGCCAGCAGCCGCGGGGTCGAACGGGGGTCCTACGAGCAGTACTTC; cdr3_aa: CASSRGVERGSYEQYF
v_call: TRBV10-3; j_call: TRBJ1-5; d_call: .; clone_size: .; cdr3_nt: TGTGCCATCAGGGAGGATACCGGAGCCCAGCATTTT; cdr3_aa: CAIREDTGAQHF
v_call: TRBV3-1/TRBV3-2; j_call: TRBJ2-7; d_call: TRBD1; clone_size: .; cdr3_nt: TGTGCCAGCAGCCAAGATCATCCGGGACAGGGGATTTACGAGCAGTACTTC; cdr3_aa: CASSQDHPGQGIYEQYF
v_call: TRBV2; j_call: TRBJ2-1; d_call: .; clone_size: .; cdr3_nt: TGTGCCAGCAGTGAACGCGCGCGGGGTGAGCAGTTCTTC; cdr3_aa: CASSERARGEQFF
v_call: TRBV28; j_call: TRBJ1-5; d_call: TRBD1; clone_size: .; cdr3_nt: TGTGCCAGCAGTTCCCCCGGGACAGGGTATCAGCCCCAGCATTTT; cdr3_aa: CASSSPGTGYQPQHF
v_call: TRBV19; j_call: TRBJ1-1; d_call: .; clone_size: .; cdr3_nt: TGTGCCAGTAGATACAGGAACACTGAAGCTTTCTTT; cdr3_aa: CASRYRNTEAFF
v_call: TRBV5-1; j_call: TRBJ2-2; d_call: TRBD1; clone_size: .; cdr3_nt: TGCGCCAGCAGCCCTGGGACAGGGGTTATCACCGGGGAGCTGTTTTTT; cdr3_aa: CASSPGTGVITGELFF
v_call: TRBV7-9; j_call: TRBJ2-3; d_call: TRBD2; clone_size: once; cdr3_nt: TGTGCCAGCAGCCCTGGACTAGCGGGAGGGCCGGTAGATACGCAGTATTTT; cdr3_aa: CASSPGLAGGPVDTQYF
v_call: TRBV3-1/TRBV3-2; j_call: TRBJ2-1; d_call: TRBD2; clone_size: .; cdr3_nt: TGTGCCAGCAGCCCGAACCGACTAGCCAGCTCCTACAATGAGCAGTTCTTC; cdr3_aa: CASSPNRLASSYNEQFF